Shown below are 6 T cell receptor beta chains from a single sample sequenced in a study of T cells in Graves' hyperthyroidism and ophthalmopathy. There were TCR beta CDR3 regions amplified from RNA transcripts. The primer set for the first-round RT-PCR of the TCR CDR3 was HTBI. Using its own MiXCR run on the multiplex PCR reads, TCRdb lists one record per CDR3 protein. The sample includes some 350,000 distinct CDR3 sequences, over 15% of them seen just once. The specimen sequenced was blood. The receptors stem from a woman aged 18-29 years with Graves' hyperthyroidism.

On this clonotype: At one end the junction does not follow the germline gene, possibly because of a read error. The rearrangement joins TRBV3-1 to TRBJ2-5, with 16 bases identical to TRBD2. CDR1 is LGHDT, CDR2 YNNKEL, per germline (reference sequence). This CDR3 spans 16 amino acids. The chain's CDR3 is CASSGTSGGDQEIQYF. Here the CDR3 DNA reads TGTGCCAGCAGCGGGACTAGCGGGGGGGACCAAGAGATCCAGTACTTC.

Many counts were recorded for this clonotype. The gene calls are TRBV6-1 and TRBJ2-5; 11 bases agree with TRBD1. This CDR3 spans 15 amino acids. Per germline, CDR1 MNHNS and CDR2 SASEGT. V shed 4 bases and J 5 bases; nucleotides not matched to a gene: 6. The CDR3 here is CASSGTGGIMETQYF. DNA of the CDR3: TGTGCCAGCAGTGGGACAGGGGGCATTATGGAGACCCAGTACTTC.

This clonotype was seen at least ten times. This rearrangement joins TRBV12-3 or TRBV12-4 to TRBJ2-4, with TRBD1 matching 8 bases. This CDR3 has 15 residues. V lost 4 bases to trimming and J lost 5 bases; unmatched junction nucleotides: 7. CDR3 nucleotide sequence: TGTGCCAGCAGTTACCCAGGACAGGGAGAAAACATTCAGTACTTC. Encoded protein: CASSYPGQGENIQYF.

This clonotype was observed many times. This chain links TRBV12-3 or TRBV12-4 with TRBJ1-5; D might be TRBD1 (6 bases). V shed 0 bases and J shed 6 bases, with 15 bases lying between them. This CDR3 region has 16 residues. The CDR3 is CASSLAKLGGIQPQHF. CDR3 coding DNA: TGTGCCAGCAGTTTAGCGAAGTTAGGGGGAATTCAGCCCCAGCATTTT.

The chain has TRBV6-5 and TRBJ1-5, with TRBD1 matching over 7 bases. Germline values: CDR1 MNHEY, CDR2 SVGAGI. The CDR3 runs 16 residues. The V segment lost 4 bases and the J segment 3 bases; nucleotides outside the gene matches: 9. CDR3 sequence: CASSSASGTDNQPQHF. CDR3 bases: TGTGCCAGCAGTTCGGCCTCCGGGACAGACAATCAGCCCCAGCATTTT.

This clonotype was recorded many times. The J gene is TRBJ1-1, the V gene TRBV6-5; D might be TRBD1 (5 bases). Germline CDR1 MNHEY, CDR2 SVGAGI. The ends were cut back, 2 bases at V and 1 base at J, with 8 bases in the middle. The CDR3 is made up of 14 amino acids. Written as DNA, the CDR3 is TGTGCCAGCAGTTACCCAGACAGGAACACTGAAGCTTTCTTT. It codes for CASSYPDRNTEAFF.